This entry describes one TCR beta chain. The sample comes from a study of blood T cell repertoires in COVID-19. The overall study: Sites in the United States, Italy and Spain provided acute and convalescent COVID-19 samples. PBMCs, B-cell-depleted T cells, or T cells were the source of the cDNA or gDNA that made up the material.

Sequencing was performed with immunoSEQ multiplex PCR; in TCRdb, only in-frame clones are kept and a portion is missing. The sample contains a few hundred thousand clones, under 90% of which appear only once. The TCR sequence derives from a woman under 30 with acute or convalescent COVID-19. The sample was peripheral blood.

The CDR3 coding sequence is TGCGCCAGCAGCCAAGACCTCTTTACCGTTGGCGGAAGCTCCTATAATTCACCCCTCCACTTT. Residues: CASSQDLFTVGGSSYNSPLHF. The chain recombines TRBV4-3 with TRBJ1-6; D is unclear. The germline V gene has CDR1 LGHNA and CDR2 YSLEER. CDR3 length: 21 residues. Trimming cost V 0 bases and J 0 bases, with 21 bases left between them.